The next 25 T cell receptor beta chains were all read from a single sample in a study of regulatory T cells in long-lasting Graves disease. Researchers made TCR beta libraries by using iRepertoire HTBI primers and running Arm-PCR on CDR3 regions. MiXCR, applied by TCRdb to the multiplex PCR reads, yields one record per CDR3 protein. This table has around 330,000 distinct CDR3 sequences, approximately 20% appearing once. Indicated time point: newly diagnosed GD, antithyroid drugs for less than 3 months. Preparation of the TCR library used RNA extracted from PBMCs. This specimen consisted of peripheral blood mononuclear cells (PBMCs), obtained at new diagnosis, from a patient treated with antithyroid drugs. Every receptor here comes from a female donor with Graves disease.

The sample holds many counts of this clonotype. V is TRBV5-1 and J is TRBJ2-5, with D perhaps TRBD2 (7 bases). V shed 6 bases and J shed 5 bases, with 20 bases lying between them. CDR1 is SGHRS and CDR2 is YFSETQ in the germline V gene. The CDR3 covers 15 residues. The CDR3 DNA reads as TGCGCCAGCAAGGAGGGGGGGTATGTGTTGGAGACCCAGTACTTC. Translating it yields CASKEGGYVLETQYF.

This chain joins TRBV15 and TRBJ2-2; D is undetermined. The germline V gene encodes CDR1 LNHNV and CDR2 YYDKDF (reference sequence). This CDR3 is 14 amino acids long. Trimming left V 0 bases short and J 1 base short, with 3 bases between. CDR3: CATSRDLNTGELFF. The CDR3 DNA sequence: TGTGCCACCAGCAGAGATTTGAACACCGGGGAGCTGTTTTTT.

A note on this clonotype: A far bigger clonotype differs at one base, so this is likely a read error. The chain carries TRBV5-5 and TRBJ1-6; D is unclear. Germline lookup yields CDR1 SGHKS and CDR2 YYEKEE (reference sequence). This CDR3 spans 14 amino acids. DNA of the CDR3: TGCGCCAGCAGCTTCACTGGTACCAATTCACCCCTCCCCTTT. Its protein is CASSFTGTNSPLPF. Combining the CDR3 with reference TRBV5-5 and TRBJ1-6 gives the whole variable domain DAGVTQSPTHLIKTRGQQVTLRCSPISGHKSVSWYQQVLGQGPQFIFQYYEKEERGRGNFPDRFSARQFPNYSSELNVNALLLGDSALYLCASSFTGTNSPLPFGNGTRLTVT.

This clonotype occurred a few times. CDR3 protein: CASGVGGIGSDTQYF. Here the CDR3 DNA reads TGTGCCAGCGGGGTGGGCGGGATTGGGTCAGATACGCAGTATTTT. The V call is TRBV27, the J call TRBJ2-3, with a possible D match to TRBD2 (6 bases). This CDR3 has 15 amino acids. Germline CDR1 reads MNHEY; CDR2 reads SMNVEV (reference sequence). V dropped 8 bases and J dropped 4 bases, with 19 bases sitting between them.

Ten or more counts support this clonotype. The chain recombines TRBV27 with TRBJ1-4; D is unclear. Germline V gives CDR1 MNHEY, CDR2 SMNVEV (reference sequence). The V and J ends lost 0 bases and 3 bases respectively, with 5 bases between them. This CDR3 contains 14 residues. The DNA of the CDR3 is TGTGCCAGCAGTTTATCGTTTCCTAATGAAAAACTGTTTTTT. This gives the protein CASSLSFPNEKLFF.

This clonotype was found many times. The genes are TRBV28 and TRBJ2-1, with D possibly TRBD2 on 6 matching bases. The CDR3 contains 15 residues. Trimming removed 6 bases from V and 7 bases from J, with 19 bases in between. The germline V gene has CDR1 MDHEN and CDR2 SYDVKM. CDR3 in amino acids: CASSPDPILANEQFF. The CDR3 nucleotides read TGTGCCAGCAGCCCGGACCCTATTCTAGCGAATGAGCAGTTCTTC.

In this sample, this clonotype turned up many times. The chain has TRBV6-5 and TRBJ2-1; D possibly corresponds to TRBD2 (6 bases). V shed 2 bases and J shed 0 bases, with 8 bases lying between them. The CDR3 runs 15 residues. Germline CDR1 and CDR2: MNHEY and SVGAGI. The chain's CDR3 is CASSYGRSSYNEQFF. The CDR3 DNA reads TGTGCCAGCAGTTACGGGAGGAGCTCCTACAATGAGCAGTTCTTC.

This clonotype was seen many times. The chain has TRBV28 and TRBJ1-1; tentatively, D is TRBD1 (5 bases). This CDR3 is 15 amino acids long. The germline V gene has CDR1 MDHEN and CDR2 SYDVKM. V dropped 2 bases and J dropped 1 base, with 11 bases sitting between them. The CDR3 region is CASSLLDSENTEAFF. In DNA, the CDR3 is TGTGCCAGCAGTTTACTTGACAGTGAGAACACTGAAGCTTTCTTT.

Concerning this clonotype itself: A read error may be the cause here, since a much bigger clone is one base away. The chain is built from TRBV6-1 and TRBJ1-1, with 9 bases that match TRBD1. CDR3 length: 14 amino acids. Trimming cost V 6 bases and J 5 bases; bases outside gene matches: 7. In germline, CDR1 is MNHNS, CDR2 SASEGT. CDR3 DNA sequence: TGTGCCAGCAGCCAAGGACAGGGGTATACTGAAGCTTTCTTT. This gives the protein CASSQGQGYTEAFF.

This clonotype occurred many times. V gene TRBV28 combines with J gene TRBJ2-1; 11 bases align to TRBD2. Germline V gene lookup returns CDR1 MDHEN and CDR2 SYDVKM. The CDR3 covers 16 residues. The junction had 4 bases not matched to a gene; V was cut back by 2 bases and J by 4 bases. In DNA form, the CDR3 reads TGTGCCAGCAGTTTAGCACTAGCGGGAGTGTACAATGAGCAGTTCTTC. It yields the protein CASSLALAGVYNEQFF.

V usage is TRBV28 and J usage is TRBJ2-2, with 8 bases aligning to TRBD2. The germline gives CDR1 MDHEN, CDR2 SYDVKM. V was clipped by 5 bases and J by 4 bases; unmatched bases: 9. This CDR3 has 16 amino acids. DNA for the CDR3: TGTGCCAGCAGTCGGGGGGGCCTTCCGGGCACCGGGGAGCTGTTTTTT. It specifies CASSRGGLPGTGELFF.

This clonotype has a count of ten or more. The gene calls are TRBV14 and TRBJ2-3; D is undetermined. The V end lost 4 bases, the J end lost 6 bases, and 8 bases lay between the germline ends. Looked up from germline, CDR1 is SGHDN and CDR2 is FVKESK. The CDR3 runs 12 residues. The CDR3 protein is CASSRLWDTQYF. In nucleotides, the CDR3 is TGTGCCAGCAGCCGCCTCTGGGATACGCAGTATTTT.

A remark on this clonotype: This likely came from a read error, as a far larger clone is one base away. The CDR3 sequence is CASRLAAMHYEQYF. The CDR3 DNA reads TGTGCCAGCAGACTAGCGGCCATGCACTACGAGCAGTACTTC. The chain couples TRBV11-3 to TRBJ2-7, with 8 bases identical to TRBD2. Trimming cost V 6 bases and J 3 bases; bases outside gene matches: 7. Germline assignment: CDR1 SGHNT and CDR2 YENEEA. The length of the CDR3 is 14 residues.

This chain links TRBV4-1 with TRBJ1-1; the D gene is possibly TRBD1 (5 bases). V gave up 0 bases and J gave up 6 bases, with 23 bases separating them. CDR1 MGHRA and CDR2 YSYEKL come from the germline V gene. The CDR3 has 18 residues. CDR3: CASSQEGYWVGGWAEAFF. In DNA, the CDR3 is TGCGCCAGCAGCCAAGAAGGTTATTGGGTCGGGGGATGGGCTGAAGCTTTCTTT.

In this sample, this clonotype turned up a few times. The chain is built from TRBV27 and TRBJ2-1; 11 nucleotides match TRBD2. Germline CDR1 and CDR2: MNHEY and SMNVEV (reference sequence). CDR3 length: 16 amino acids. V shed 7 bases, J shed 4 bases, and the junction held 9 bases outside the gene matches. In DNA form, the CDR3 reads TGTGCCAGCAAAGTTACCGGGACTAGCGGATACAATGAGCAGTTCTTC. It translates to CASKVTGTSGYNEQFF.

This clonotype was picked up a small number of times. One end of the junction is discordant with germline, which a read error may explain. V usage is TRBV11-3 and J usage is TRBJ1-1; D unclear. Per germline, CDR1 SGHNT and CDR2 YENEEA. This CDR3 has 14 amino acids. The CDR3 DNA sequence: TGTGCCAGCAGCTGGCCGGACTGGAACGCTGAAGCTTTCTTT. Amino acid sequence: CASSWPDWNAEAFF. The full variable domain, rest sourced from reference TRBV11-3 and TRBJ1-1, is EAGVVQSPRYKIIEKKQPVAFWCNPISGHNTLYWYLQNLGQGPELLIRYENEEAVDDSQLPKDRFSAERLKGVDSTLKIQPAELGDSAVYLCASSWPDWNAEAFFGQGTRLTVV.

There are many counts of this clonotype. V gene TRBV28 combines with J gene TRBJ1-1; D ambiguous. CDR3 length equals 16 residues. V was pared by 4 bases and J by 5 bases, with 20 bases between. The germline CDR1 and CDR2 sequences are MDHEN and SYDVKM. The CDR3 bases are TGTGCCAGCAGTTCCCCAACTCGGAATGGTGGTACTGAAGCTTTCTTT. It encodes CASSSPTRNGGTEAFF.

This clonotype was seen repeatedly, ten times or more. This sequence joins TRBV6-2 or TRBV6-3 and TRBJ2-5; D not certain. The CDR3 extends over 15 amino acids. Deletions cut 2 bases from V and 4 bases from J, with 14 bases between. Germline-derived CDR1 and CDR2 are MNHEY and SVGEGT. The CDR3 loop is CASSYLRPPRETQYF. The DNA of the CDR3 is TGTGCCAGCAGTTACCTGCGACCTCCTCGAGAGACCCAGTACTTC.

This clonotype was seen repeatedly, ten times or more. The rearrangement uses TRBV24-1 and TRBJ2-7, with TRBD2 identical over 7 bases. With 0 bases clipped from V and 0 bases from J, the junction kept 1 base outside the gene matches. The germline gives CDR1 KGHDR, CDR2 SFDVKD. The CDR3 is 15 residues long. CDR3 loop: CATSDLAGVSYEQYF. The CDR3 coding sequence is TGTGCCACCAGTGATTTGGCGGGAGTCTCCTACGAGCAGTACTTC.

The table lists this clonotype with many counts. The CDR3: CASSWDKREETQYF. CDR3 nucleotide sequence: TGTGCCAGCAGTTGGGACAAAAGAGAAGAGACCCAGTACTTC. The chain is built from TRBV2 and TRBJ2-5; weak D call: TRBD1 (6 bases). Germline loops: CDR1 SNHLY, CDR2 FYNNEI. This CDR3 is 14 amino acids long. The V end lost 5 bases, the J end lost 3 bases, and 13 bases lay between the germline ends.

This clonotype was found many times. CDR3 DNA: TGTGCCAGCAGTTACTCTGTTGGTAGCGGAGGGGAGGCCCAGTACTTC. This translates into CASSYSVGSGGEAQYF. The chain is built from TRBV6-2 or TRBV6-3 and TRBJ2-5; TRBD2 is a possible D gene (6 bases). Deletions cut 0 bases from V and 9 bases from J, with 20 bases between. Germline loops: CDR1 MNHEY, CDR2 SVGEGT. The CDR3 is 16 residues long.

The chain combines TRBV7-9 with TRBJ1-1; no firm D call. Trimming took 4 bases from V and 5 from J, leaving 8 bases between them. This CDR3 spans 12 amino acids. Per germline, CDR1 SEHNR and CDR2 FQNEAQ (reference sequence). In DNA form, the CDR3 reads TGTGCCAGCAGCTCGTGGGAAACTGAAGCTTTCTTT. Its protein product is CASSSWETEAFF. The full variable domain, its missing parts supplied by reference TRBV7-9 and TRBJ1-1, is DTGVSQNPRHKITKRGQNVTFRCDPISEHNRLYWYRQTLGQGPEFLTYFQNEAQLEKSRLLSDRFSAERPKGSFSTLEIQRTEQGDSAMYLCASSSWETEAFFGQGTRLTVV.

This clonotype occurred once. V is TRBV2 and J is TRBJ1-4; D uncertain. The CDR3 is made up of 15 amino acids. CDR1 and CDR2 (germline): SNHLY, FYNNEI. V shed 7 bases and J shed 0 bases, with 12 bases lying between them. The chain's CDR3 is CASIRQTATNEKLFF. CDR3 nucleotide sequence: TGTGCCAGCATCAGGCAGACTGCAACTAATGAAAAACTGTTTTTT.

This clonotype was recorded many times. The J gene is TRBJ2-1, the V gene TRBV5-1; a weak D match, TRBD2 (5 bases). Germline loops: CDR1 SGHRS, CDR2 YFSETQ. The CDR3 has 14 residues. Trimming cost V 4 bases and J 4 bases, with 12 bases left between them. The CDR3 loop is CASSLEAGYNEQFF. For the CDR3, the DNA is TGCGCCAGCAGCCTGGAGGCTGGTTACAATGAGCAGTTCTTC.

This clonotype has just a few counts. This sequence joins TRBV18 and TRBJ2-7; a possible D gene is TRBD1 (6 bases). The germline gives CDR1 KGHSH, CDR2 LQKENI. Trimming took 4 bases from V and 2 from J, leaving 24 bases between them. The CDR3 spans 18 residues. CDR3 in DNA: TGTGCCAGCTCACTGAATAATTTACAGGGATACTCTCCCTACGAGCAGTACTTC. Translation gives CASSLNNLQGYSPYEQYF. The full variable domain, its missing parts supplied by reference TRBV18 and TRBJ2-7, is NAGVMQNPRHLVRRRGQEARLRCSPMKGHSHVYWYRQLPEEGLKFMVYLQKENIIDESGMPKERFSAEFPKEGPSILRIQQVVRGDSAAYFCASSLNNLQGYSPYEQYFGPGTRLTVT.